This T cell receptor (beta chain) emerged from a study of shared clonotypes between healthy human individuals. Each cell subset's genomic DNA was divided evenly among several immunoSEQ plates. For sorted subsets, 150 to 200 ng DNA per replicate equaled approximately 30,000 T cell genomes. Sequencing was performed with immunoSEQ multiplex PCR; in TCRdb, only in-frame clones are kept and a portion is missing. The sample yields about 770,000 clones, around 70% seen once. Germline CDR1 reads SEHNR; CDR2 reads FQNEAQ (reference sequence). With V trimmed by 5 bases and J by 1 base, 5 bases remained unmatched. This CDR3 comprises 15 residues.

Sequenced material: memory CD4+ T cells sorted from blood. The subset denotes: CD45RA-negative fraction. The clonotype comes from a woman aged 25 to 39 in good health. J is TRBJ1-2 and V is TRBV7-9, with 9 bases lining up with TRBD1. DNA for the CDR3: TGTGCCAGCAGCCTGGGACAGGGCTATAACTATGGCTACACCTTC. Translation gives CASSLGQGYNYGYTF.